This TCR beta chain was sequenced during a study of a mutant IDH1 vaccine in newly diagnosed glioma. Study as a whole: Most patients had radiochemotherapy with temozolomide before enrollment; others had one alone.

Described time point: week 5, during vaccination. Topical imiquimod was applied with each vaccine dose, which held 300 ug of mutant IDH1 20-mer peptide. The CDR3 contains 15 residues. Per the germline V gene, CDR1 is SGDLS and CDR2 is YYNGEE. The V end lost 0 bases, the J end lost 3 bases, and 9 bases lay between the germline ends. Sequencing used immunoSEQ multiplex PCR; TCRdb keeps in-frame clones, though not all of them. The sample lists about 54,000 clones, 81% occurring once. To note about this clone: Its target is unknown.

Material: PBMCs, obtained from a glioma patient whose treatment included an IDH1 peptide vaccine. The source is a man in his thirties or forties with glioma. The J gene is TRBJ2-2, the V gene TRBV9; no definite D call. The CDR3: CASSVGETHTGELFF. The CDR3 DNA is TGTGCCAGCAGCGTAGGAGAAACTCACACCGGGGAGCTGTTTTTT.